Detailed here is one T cell receptor (beta chain). Its matching antigen is unknown. The sample is drawn from a study of cytomegalovirus exposure and HLA in healthy donors. Points from the study as a whole: Later analysis demonstrated an association between a missense DCLRE1C variant and TCR beta V- and J-gene trimming. Among TCR beta chains, those listed as cytomegalovirus-associated numbered over 150. By HLA locus, TCR association rates varied in a later analysis, with DRB1 showing the most and HLA-C the fewest.

The ends were cut back, 0 bases at V and 1 base at J, with 7 bases in the middle. The CDR3 has 14 residues. Per the germline V gene, CDR1 is SQVTM and CDR2 is ANQGSEA. PCR used 60 Vbeta primers and 13 Jbeta primers. Repertoires were generated with immunoSEQ multiplex PCR, while TCRdb's copy carries only in-frame clones and drops some. The profile shows around 150,000 clones, 79% of them singletons. Material: PBMCs. This receptor was obtained from a man aged 35 to 55 in good health and CMV-seropositive. The chain is built from TRBV29-1 and TRBJ1-5; D gene uncertain. Written as DNA, the CDR3 is TGCAGCGTTGAAGATGCGGGGAGCAATCAGCCCCAGCATTTT. This codes for CSVEDAGSNQPQHF.